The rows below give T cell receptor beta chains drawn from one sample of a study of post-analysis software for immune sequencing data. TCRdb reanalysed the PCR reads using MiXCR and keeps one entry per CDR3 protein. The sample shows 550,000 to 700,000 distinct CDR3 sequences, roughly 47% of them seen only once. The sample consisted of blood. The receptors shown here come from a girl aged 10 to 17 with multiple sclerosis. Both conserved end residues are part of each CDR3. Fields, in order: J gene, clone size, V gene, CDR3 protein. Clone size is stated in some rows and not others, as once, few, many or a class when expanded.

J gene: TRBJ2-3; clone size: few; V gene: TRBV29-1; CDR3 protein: CSVSGRYTDTQYF
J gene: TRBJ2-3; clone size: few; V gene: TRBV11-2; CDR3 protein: CASSLDLDRGRNTQYF
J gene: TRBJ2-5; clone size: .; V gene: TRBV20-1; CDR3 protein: CSASVRTGGYQETQYF
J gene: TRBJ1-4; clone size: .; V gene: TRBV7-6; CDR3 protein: CASSLAGRMNEKLFF
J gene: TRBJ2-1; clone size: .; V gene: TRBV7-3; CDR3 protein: CASGPTGSSYNEQFF
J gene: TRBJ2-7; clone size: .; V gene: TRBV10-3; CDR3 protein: CAIRAGLTYEQYF
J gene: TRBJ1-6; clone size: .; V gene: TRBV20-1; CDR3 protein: CSAREGASSYNSPLHF
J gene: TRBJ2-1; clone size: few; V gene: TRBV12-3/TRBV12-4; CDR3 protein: CATQPGLAGPYNEQFF
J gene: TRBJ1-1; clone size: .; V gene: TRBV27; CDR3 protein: CASSLVWTGRSTEAFF
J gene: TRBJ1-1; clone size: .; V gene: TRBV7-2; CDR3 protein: CASSGTGSSTEAFF
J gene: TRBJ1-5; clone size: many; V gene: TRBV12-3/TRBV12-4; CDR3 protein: CASSSYSNQPQHF
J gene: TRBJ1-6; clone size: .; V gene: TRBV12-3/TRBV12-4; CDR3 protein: CASSSGTGSSPLHF
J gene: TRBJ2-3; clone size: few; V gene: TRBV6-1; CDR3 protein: CASSDPTDTQYF
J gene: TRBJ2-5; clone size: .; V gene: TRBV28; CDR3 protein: CASKDDPETQYF
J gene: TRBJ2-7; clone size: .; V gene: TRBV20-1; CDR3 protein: CSANAGSGYEQYF
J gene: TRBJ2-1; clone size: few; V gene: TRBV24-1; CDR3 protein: CATSDSAGGPSEQFF
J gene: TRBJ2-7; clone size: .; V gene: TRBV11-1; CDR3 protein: CASSVTGQGYEQYF
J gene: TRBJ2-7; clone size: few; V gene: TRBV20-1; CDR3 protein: CSARDPGISSYEQYF
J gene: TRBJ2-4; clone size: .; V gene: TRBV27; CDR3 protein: CASSLSAGEGGTKNIQYF
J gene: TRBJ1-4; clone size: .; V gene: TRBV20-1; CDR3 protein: CSARVGRTYEKLFF